The present T cell receptor beta chain was sequenced within a study of blood T cells in healthy people across ages. The second PCR ran 7 to 11 cycles with a sample-barcoded 5' primer and J-beta primers. TCRdb reanalysed the 5' RACE reads using MiXCR and keeps one entry per CDR3 protein. The sample has approximately 800,000 distinct CDR3 sequences, approximately 65% seen once. CDR1 and CDR2 from the germline V gene are DFQATT and SNEGSKA (reference sequence). V was clipped by 6 bases and J by 0 bases, with 22 bases between them. CDR3 length: 17 amino acids. The rearrangement joins TRBV20-1 to TRBJ2-3; tentatively, D is TRBD2 (5 bases). The source material was blood. This TCR was recovered from a man aged 25 to 40 in good health. The CDR3 bases are TGCAGTGCAATAGCGCCCTCAGGCAGCTCTAGCACAGATACGCAGTATTTT. Translating it yields CSAIAPSGSSSTDTQYF.